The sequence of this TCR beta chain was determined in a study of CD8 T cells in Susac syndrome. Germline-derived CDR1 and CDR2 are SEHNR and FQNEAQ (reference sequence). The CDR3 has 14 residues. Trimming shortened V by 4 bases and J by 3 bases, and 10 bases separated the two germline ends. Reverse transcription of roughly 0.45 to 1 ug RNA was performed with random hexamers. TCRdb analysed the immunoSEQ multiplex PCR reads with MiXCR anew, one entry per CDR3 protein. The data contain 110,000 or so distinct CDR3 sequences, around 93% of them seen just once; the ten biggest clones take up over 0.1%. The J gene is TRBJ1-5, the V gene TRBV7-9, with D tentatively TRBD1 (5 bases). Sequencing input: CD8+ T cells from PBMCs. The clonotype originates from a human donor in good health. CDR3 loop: CASSSPGLNQPQHF. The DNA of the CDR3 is TGTGCCAGCAGCTCCCCGGGACTCAATCAGCCCCAGCATTTT.